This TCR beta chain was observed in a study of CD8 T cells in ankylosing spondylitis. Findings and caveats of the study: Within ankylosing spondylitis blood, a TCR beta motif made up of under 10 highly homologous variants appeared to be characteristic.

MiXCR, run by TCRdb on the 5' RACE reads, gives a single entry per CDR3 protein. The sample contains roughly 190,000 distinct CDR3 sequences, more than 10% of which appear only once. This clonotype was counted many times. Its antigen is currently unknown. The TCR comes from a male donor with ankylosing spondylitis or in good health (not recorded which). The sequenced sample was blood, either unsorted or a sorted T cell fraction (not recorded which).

The CDR3 region is CASSYETAGEQYF. CDR3 coding DNA: TGTGCCAGCAGTTATGAGACCGCAGGCGAGCAGTACTTC. The chain combines TRBV6-5 with TRBJ2-7, with D unresolved. The CDR3 length is 13 residues. The germline V gene has CDR1 MNHEY and CDR2 SVGAGI. The V and J ends lost 3 bases and 6 bases respectively, with 12 bases between them.